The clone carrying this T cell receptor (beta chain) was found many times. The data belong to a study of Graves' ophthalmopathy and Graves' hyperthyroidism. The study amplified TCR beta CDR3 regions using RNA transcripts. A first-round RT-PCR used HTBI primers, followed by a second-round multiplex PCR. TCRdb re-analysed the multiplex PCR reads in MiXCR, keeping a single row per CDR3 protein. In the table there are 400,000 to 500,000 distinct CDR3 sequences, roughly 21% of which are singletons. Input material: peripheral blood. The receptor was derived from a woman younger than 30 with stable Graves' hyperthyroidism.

The CDR3 loop reads CSASFRTEANYGYTF. DNA of the CDR3: TGCAGTGCTAGTTTTAGGACGGAAGCTAACTATGGCTACACCTTC. V and J are TRBV20-1 and TRBJ1-2; unclear D gene. V was pared by 3 bases and J by 0 bases, with 14 bases between. Germline CDR1 DFQATT, CDR2 SNEGSKA (reference sequence). The CDR3 extends over 15 amino acids.